The 11 T cell receptor beta chains given below trace back to one sample, sequenced in a study of human T cells and chemical hapten exposure (dated by TCRdb to the early 2020s). The sample's time point label is to be understood as: pre-sensitization, week 0. Per the publication, the treatment or condition label means: therapeutic diphenylcyclopropenone sensitization with weekly scalp DPC. The library was prepared using RACE. For sequencing, a NextSeq 500 was employed. TCRdb reran the public reads through fastp at Q25 and MiXCR, keeping productive beta chains. Records with the same CDR3 protein are collapsed into one entry carrying the most frequent genes and DNA. Recorded for this sample are over 85,000 distinct CDR3 sequences; 11% of them occurred a single time. About 3.1% of the sample comes from the top ten. The starting material was whole blood, obtained in connection with sensitization to the hapten diphenylcyclopropenone (DPC). The receptors were sampled from a woman in her sixties with alopecia areata. Some clones in this sample may be carry-over from other donors' samples.

This chain uses TRBV3-1 with TRBJ2-5; TRBD2 matches at 8 bases. This CDR3 has 14 amino acids. The V gene end was trimmed by 3 bases and the J gene end by 5 bases; junction bases not matched to a gene: 5. Germline V gene lookup returns CDR1 LGHDT and CDR2 YNNKEL (reference sequence). Here the CDR3 DNA reads TGTGCCAGCAGCCAGGGTCCGGGAGGGGAGACCCAGTACTTC. This encodes CASSQGPGGETQYF.

On this clonotype: One base away lies a much larger clone, so this may be a sequencing read error. The CDR3 DNA is TGTGCCTGGAGCTTACAGGGGAACGAGCTGTACTTC. It specifies CAWSLQGNELYF. This rearrangement joins TRBV30 to TRBJ2-7, with TRBD1 matching over 7 bases. Germline loops: CDR1 GTSNPN, CDR2 SVGIG (reference sequence). This CDR3 region has 12 residues.

J is TRBJ1-2 and V is TRBV5-6; D perhaps matches TRBD1 (6 bases). The germline V gene has CDR1 SGHDT and CDR2 YYEEEE. Trimming removed 2 bases from V and 3 bases from J, with 8 bases in between. This CDR3 contains 13 residues. The CDR3 loop reads CASSLGGHYGYTF. CDR3 in DNA: TGTGCCAGCAGCTTAGGGGGACACTATGGCTACACCTTC.

The chain carries TRBV2 and TRBJ2-1; D is undetermined. CDR3 length: 11 amino acids. V dropped 8 bases and J dropped 4 bases, with 6 bases sitting between them. Germline CDR1 reads SNHLY; CDR2 reads FYNNEI. Here the CDR3 DNA reads TGTGCCAGCCTTCAGTACAATGAGCAGTTCTTC. It encodes CASLQYNEQFF.

In its sample, this clonotype was seen many times. The chain is built from TRBV7-9 and TRBJ2-7; 10 nucleotides agree with TRBD1. The CDR3 consists of 15 residues. Germline assignment: CDR1 SEHNR and CDR2 FQNEAQ (reference sequence). Unmatched junction bases numbered 6, after V lost 5 bases and J lost 2 bases. The CDR3 DNA reads TGTGCCAGCAGCAAGCTAGGACAGGGGGCCTACGAGCAGTACTTC. This codes for CASSKLGQGAYEQYF.

This clonotype was counted at least ten times. The genes are TRBV3-1 and TRBJ1-4; D uncertain. The CDR3 is made up of 15 amino acids. The germline CDR1 and CDR2 sequences are LGHDT and YNNKEL (reference sequence). V was shortened by 0 bases and J by 0 bases, with 5 bases between the two germline ends. Here the CDR3 reads CASSQDSTTNEKLFF. The CDR3 region has the DNA TGTGCCAGCAGCCAAGATTCCACAACTAATGAAAAACTGTTTTTT.

This clonotype showed up just a few times. This rearrangement joins TRBV19 to TRBJ1-5, with a possible D match to TRBD1 (5 bases). Germline CDR1 LNHDA, CDR2 SQIVND (reference sequence). The CDR3 extends over 15 amino acids. V lost 4 bases to trimming and J lost 1 base, with 11 bases between them. CDR3 region: CASSTGAQSNQPQHF. The CDR3 bases are TGTGCCAGTAGTACCGGGGCCCAGAGCAATCAGCCCCAGCATTTT.

This clonotype has more than one count but fewer than ten. The chain has TRBV19 and TRBJ1-2; no clear D gene. This CDR3 spans 14 amino acids. The V gene's germline CDR1 is LNHDA and CDR2 SQIVND (reference sequence). Trimming shortened V by 3 bases and J by 9 bases, and 17 bases separated the two germline ends. CDR3 region: CASSISKEVRSYTF. In DNA, the CDR3 is TGTGCCAGTAGTATTAGTAAGGAGGTGAGGAGCTACACCTTC.

This clonotype appeared many times. The J gene is TRBJ1-6, the V gene TRBV12-3 or TRBV12-4; D remains ambiguous. V lost 3 bases to trimming and J lost 8 bases, with 5 bases between them. The CDR3 consists of 12 residues. The CDR3 coding sequence is TGTGCCAGCAGTTTCATGTATTCACCCCTCCACTTT. Protein product: CASSFMYSPLHF.

J is TRBJ2-4 and V is TRBV2, with D uncertain. V was pared by 5 bases and J by 5 bases, with 7 bases between. There are 12 residues in the CDR3. Germline V gene data show CDR1 as SNHLY and CDR2 as FYNNEI. DNA for the CDR3: TGTGCCAGCAGTAGGGCGGAAAACATTCAGTACTTC. Its protein product is CASSRAENIQYF.

The table lists this clonotype with a few counts. The CDR3 region has the DNA TGTGCCAGCTCGTTGCCCCGGGCCCAAGGGTTGAACACTGAAGCTTTCTTT. Protein: CASSLPRAQGLNTEAFF. This rearrangement joins TRBV11-2 to TRBJ1-1; no clear D gene. In germline, CDR1 is SGHAT, CDR2 FQNNGV. Trimming took 8 bases from V and 0 from J, leaving 22 bases between them. The CDR3 extends over 17 amino acids.